This T cell receptor beta chain comes out of a study of shared clonotypes between healthy human individuals. V was clipped by 1 base and J by 5 bases, with 12 bases between them. CDR1 and CDR2 (germline): SGHDT, YYEEEE. CDR3 length: 14 amino acids. In the original workflow: For the immunoSEQ data, sequences were junction-only without quality scores, so filtering differed. Data came from immunoSEQ multiplex PCR; TCRdb stores just in-frame clones and leaves some out. That table gives V, J and clone size, and the DNA gave D and trimming. The data show fewer than 650,000 clones, 70% to 80% seen once. This clonotype originated in a woman in her thirties or forties in good health. Some clones in this sample may be carry-over from other donors' samples. The sample taken for sequencing was PBMCs. The genes are TRBV5-6 and TRBJ2-5; D may be TRBD1 (6 bases). The CDR3 DNA reads as TGTGCCAGCAGCTTGAACAGGGTCCTGGAGACCCAGTACTTC. Amino acid sequence: CASSLNRVLETQYF. Full variable domain (outside the CDR3, taken from reference TRBV5-6 and TRBJ2-5): DAGVTQSPTHLIKTRGQQVTLRCSPKSGHDTVSWYQQALGQGPQFIFQYYEEEERQRGNFPDRFSGHQFPNYSSELNVNALLLGDSALYLCASSLNRVLETQYFGPGTRLLVL.